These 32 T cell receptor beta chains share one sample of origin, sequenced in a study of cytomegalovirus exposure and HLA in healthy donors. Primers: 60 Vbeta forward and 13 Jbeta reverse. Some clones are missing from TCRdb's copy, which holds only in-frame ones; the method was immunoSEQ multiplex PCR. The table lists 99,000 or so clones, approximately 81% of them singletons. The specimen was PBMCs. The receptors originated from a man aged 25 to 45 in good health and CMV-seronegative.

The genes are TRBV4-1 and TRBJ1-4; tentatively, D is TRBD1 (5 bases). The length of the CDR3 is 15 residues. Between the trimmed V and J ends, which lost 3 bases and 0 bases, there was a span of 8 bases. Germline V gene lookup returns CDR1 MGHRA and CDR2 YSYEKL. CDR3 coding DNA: TGCGCCAGCAGCCAGCGACAGACAACTAATGAAAAACTGTTTTTT. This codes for CASSQRQTTNEKLFF.

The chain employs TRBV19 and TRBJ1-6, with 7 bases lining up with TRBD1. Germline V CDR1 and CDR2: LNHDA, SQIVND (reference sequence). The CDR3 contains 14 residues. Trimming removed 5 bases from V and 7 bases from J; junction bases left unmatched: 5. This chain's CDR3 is CASSLGQENSPLHF. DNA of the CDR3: TGTGCCAGTAGTCTTGGACAGGAGAATTCACCCCTCCACTTT.

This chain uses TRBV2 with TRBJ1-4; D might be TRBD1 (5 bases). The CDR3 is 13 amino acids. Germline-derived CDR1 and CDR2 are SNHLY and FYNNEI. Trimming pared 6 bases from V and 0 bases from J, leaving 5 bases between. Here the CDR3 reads CASRTATNEKLFF. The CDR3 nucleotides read TGTGCCAGCAGGACAGCAACTAATGAAAAACTGTTTTTT.

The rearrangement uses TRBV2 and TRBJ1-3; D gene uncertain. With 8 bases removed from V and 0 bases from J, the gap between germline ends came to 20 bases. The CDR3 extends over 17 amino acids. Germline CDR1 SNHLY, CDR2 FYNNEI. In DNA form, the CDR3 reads TGTGCCAGCCAAAACCGACGCACAGACGCCTCTGGAAACACCATATATTTT. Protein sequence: CASQNRRTDASGNTIYF.

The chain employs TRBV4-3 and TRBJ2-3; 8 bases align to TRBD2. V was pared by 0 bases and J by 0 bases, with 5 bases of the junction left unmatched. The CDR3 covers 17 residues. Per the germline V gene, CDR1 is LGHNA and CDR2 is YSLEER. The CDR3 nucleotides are TGCGCCAGCAGCCAAGAGGGCTCGGGAGGGAGCACAGATACGCAGTATTTT. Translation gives CASSQEGSGGSTDTQYF.

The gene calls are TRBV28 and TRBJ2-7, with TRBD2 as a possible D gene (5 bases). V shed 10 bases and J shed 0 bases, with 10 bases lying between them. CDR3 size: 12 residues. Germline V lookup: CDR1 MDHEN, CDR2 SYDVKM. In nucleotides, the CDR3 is TGTGCCACCCAGCGGAGCTCCTACGAGCAGTACTTC. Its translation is CATQRSSYEQYF.

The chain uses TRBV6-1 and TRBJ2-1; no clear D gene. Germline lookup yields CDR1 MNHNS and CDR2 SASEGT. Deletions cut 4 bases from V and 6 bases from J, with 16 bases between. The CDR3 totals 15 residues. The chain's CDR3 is CASSGGAIKVNEQFF. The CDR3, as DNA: TGTGCCAGCAGTGGAGGAGCCATAAAGGTCAATGAGCAGTTCTTC.

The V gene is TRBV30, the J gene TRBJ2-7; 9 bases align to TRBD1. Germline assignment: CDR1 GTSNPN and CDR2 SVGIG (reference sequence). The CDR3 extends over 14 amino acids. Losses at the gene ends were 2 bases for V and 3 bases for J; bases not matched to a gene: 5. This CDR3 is CAWSKGDRVYEQYF. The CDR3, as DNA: TGTGCCTGGAGTAAAGGGGACAGGGTCTACGAGCAGTACTTC.

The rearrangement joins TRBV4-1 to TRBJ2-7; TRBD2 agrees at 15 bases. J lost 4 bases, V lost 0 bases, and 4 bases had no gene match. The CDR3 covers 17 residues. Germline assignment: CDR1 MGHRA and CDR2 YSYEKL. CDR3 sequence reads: CASSQDLGTSGGYEQYF. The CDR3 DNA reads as TGCGCCAGCAGCCAAGATTTAGGGACTAGCGGGGGGTACGAGCAGTACTTC.

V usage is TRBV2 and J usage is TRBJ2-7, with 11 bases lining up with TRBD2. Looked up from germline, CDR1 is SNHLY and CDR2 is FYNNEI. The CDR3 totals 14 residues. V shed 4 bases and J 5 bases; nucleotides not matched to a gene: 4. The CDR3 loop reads CASSGTSGLNEQYF. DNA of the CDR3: TGTGCCAGCAGTGGGACTAGCGGGTTAAACGAGCAGTACTTC.

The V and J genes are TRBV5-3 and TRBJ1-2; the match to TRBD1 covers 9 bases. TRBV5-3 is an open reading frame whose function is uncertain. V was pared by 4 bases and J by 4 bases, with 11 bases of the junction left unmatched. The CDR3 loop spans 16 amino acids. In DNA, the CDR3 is TGTGCCAGAAGCGAGGGGCCGGGACAGGGAATCTATGGCTACACCTTC. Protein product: CARSEGPGQGIYGYTF.

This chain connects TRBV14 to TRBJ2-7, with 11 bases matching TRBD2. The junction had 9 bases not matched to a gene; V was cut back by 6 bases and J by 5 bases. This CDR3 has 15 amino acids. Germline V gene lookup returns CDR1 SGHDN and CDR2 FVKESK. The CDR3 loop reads CASSRRLAGMDEQYF. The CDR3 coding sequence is TGTGCCAGCAGTCGAAGACTAGCGGGAATGGACGAGCAGTACTTC.

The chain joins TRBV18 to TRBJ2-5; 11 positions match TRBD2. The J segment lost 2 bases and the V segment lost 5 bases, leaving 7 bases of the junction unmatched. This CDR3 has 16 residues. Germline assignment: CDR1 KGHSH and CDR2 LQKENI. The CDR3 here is CASSTRTSGLQETQYF. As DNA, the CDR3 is TGTGCCAGCTCAACACGGACTAGCGGGCTGCAAGAGACCCAGTACTTC.

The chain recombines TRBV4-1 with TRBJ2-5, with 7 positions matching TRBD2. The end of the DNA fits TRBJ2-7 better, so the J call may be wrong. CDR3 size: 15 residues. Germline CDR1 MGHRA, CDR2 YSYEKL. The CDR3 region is CASSQDQRGSYEQYF. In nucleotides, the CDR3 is TGCGCCAGCAGCCAAGATCAGCGGGGATCCTACGAGCAGTACTTC.

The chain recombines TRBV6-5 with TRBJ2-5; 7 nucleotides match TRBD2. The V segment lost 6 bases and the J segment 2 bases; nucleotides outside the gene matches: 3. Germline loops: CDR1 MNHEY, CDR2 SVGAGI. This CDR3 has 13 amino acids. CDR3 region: CASSRGLQETQYF. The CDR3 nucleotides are TGTGCCAGCAGCCGGGGACTACAAGAGACCCAGTACTTC.

CDR3 nucleotide sequence: TGCGCCAGCAGCGGAGGAGCGGGAGAGGCATACAATGAGCAGTTCTTC. Its protein product is CASSGGAGEAYNEQFF. The V gene is TRBV5-1, the J gene TRBJ2-1; 8 bases align to TRBD2. Germline CDR1 SGHRS, CDR2 YFSETQ. This CDR3 is built from 16 residues. The V segment lost 4 bases and the J segment 4 bases; nucleotides outside the gene matches: 10.

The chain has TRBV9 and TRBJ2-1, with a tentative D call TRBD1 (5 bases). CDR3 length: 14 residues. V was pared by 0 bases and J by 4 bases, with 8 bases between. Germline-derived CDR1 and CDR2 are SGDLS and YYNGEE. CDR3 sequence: CASSVAGKYNEQFF. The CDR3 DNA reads TGTGCCAGCAGCGTAGCAGGGAAATACAATGAGCAGTTCTTC.

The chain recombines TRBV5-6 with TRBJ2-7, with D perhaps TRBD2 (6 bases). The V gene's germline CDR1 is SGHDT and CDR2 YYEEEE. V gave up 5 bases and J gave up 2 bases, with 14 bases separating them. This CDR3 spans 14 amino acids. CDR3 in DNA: TGTGCCAGCAGTCTCGGGGGTAGTACCTACGAGCAGTACTTC. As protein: CASSLGGSTYEQYF.

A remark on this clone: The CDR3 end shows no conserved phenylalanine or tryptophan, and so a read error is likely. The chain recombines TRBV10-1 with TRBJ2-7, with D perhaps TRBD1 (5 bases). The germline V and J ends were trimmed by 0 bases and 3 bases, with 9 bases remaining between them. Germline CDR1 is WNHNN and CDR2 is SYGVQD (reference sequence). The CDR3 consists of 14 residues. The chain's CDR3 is CASSESSRVYEQYL. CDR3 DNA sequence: TGCGCCAGCAGTGAGTCCAGCAGGGTCTACGAGCAGTACCTC.

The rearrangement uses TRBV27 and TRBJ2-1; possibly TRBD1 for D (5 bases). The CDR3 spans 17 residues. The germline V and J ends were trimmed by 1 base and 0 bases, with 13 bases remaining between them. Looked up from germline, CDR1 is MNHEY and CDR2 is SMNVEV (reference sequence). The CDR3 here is CASSLYPGMSSYNEQFF. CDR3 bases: TGTGCCAGCAGTTTATACCCAGGGATGAGCTCCTACAATGAGCAGTTCTTC.

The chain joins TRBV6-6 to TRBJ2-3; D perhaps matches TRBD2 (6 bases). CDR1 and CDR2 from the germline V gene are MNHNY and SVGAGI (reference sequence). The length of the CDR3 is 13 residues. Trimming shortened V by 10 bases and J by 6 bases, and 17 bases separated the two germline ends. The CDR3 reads CATADGGTDTQYF. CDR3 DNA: TGTGCCACCGCCGACGGGGGAACGGATACGCAGTATTTT.

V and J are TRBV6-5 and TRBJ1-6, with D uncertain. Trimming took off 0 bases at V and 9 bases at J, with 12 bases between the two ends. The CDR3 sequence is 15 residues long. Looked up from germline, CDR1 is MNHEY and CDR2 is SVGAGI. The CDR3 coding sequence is TGTGCCAGCAGTTACTCCCAGGTAGTATCTTCACCCCTCCACTTT. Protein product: CASSYSQVVSSPLHF.

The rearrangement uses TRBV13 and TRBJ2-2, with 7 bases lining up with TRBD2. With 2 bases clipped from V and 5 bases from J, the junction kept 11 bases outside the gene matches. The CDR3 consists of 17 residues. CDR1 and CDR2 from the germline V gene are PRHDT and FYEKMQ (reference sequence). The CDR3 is CASSLWRGGVKTGELFF. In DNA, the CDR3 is TGTGCCAGCAGCTTATGGCGCGGGGGAGTAAAGACCGGGGAGCTGTTTTTT.

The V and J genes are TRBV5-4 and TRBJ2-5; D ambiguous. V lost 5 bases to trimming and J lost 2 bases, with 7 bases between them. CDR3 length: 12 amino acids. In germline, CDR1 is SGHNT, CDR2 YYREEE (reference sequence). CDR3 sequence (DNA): TGTGCCAGCAGGGCAGGTCAAGAGACCCAGTACTTC. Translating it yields CASRAGQETQYF.

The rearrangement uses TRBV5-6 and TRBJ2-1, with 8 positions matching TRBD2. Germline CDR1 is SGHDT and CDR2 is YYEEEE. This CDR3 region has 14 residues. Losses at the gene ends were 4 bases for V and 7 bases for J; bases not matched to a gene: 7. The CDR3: CASSLGTRGNEQFF. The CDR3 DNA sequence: TGTGCCAGCAGCCTCGGGACTAGGGGGAATGAGCAGTTCTTC.

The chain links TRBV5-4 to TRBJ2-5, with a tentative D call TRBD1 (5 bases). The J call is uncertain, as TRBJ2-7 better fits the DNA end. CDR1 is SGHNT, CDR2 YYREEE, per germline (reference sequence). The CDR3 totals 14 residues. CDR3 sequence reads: CASSLDRSSYEQYF. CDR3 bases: TGTGCCAGCAGCTTGGACAGGAGCTCCTACGAGCAGTACTTC.

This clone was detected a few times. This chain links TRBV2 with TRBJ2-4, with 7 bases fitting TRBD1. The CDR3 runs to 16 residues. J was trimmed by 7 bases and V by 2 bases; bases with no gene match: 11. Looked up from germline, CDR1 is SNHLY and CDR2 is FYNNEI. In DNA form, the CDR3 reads TGTGCCAGCAGTGAATTATCCCTGAGACAGGGTAACATTCAGTACTTC. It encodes CASSELSLRQGNIQYF.

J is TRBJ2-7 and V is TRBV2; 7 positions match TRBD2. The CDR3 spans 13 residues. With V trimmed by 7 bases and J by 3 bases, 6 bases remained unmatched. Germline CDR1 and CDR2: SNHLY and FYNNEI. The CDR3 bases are TGTGCCAGCATGCCTAGCGGAGTCTACGAGCAGTACTTC. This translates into CASMPSGVYEQYF. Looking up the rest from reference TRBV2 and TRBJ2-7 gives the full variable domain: EPEVTQTPSHQVTQMGQEVILRCVPISNHLYFYWYRQILGQKVEFLVSFYNNEISEKSEIFDDQFSVERPDGSNFTLKIRSTKLEDSAMYFCASMPSGVYEQYFGPGTRLTVT.

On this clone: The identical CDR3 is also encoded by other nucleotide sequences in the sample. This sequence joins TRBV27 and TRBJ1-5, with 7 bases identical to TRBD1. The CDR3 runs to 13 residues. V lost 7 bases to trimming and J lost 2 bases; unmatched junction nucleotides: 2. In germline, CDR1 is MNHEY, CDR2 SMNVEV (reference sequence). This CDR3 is CASTGGGNQPQHF. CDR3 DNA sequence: TGTGCCAGCACAGGGGGAGGCAATCAGCCCCAGCATTTT.

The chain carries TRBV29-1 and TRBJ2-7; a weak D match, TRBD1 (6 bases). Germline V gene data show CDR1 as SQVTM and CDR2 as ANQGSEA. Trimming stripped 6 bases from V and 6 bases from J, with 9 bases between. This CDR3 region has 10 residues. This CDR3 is CSVATGEQYF. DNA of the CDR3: TGCAGCGTGGCGACAGGCGAGCAGTACTTC.

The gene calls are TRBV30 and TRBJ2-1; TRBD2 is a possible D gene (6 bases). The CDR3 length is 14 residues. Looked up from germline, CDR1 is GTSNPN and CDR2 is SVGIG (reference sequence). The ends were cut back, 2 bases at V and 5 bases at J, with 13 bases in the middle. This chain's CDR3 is CAWSHGRAHNEQFF. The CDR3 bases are TGTGCCTGGAGTCACGGGAGAGCCCACAATGAGCAGTTCTTC.

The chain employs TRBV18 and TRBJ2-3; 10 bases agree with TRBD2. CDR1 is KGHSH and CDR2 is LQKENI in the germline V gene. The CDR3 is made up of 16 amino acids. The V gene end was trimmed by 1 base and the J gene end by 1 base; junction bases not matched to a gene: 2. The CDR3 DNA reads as TGTGCCAGCTCACCACGAGGACTAGCGGGCACAGATACGCAGTATTTT. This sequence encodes CASSPRGLAGTDTQYF.